This T cell receptor beta chain was sequenced during a study of cytomegalovirus exposure and HLA in healthy donors. Study-level background: Early released data had around 89 million unique TCRs, all coming from HLA-typed donors. Within the Caucasian-associated ancestry cluster were under 85% of the approximately 400 genotyped donors.

Comment on this clone: The germline gene is not matched at one end of the junction; a read error may be the cause.

Use of 60 Vbeta and 13 Jbeta primers characterized the PCR. Produced via immunoSEQ multiplex PCR; TCRdb's table is partial and in-frame only. Of about 170,000 clones in the sample, approximately 80% are singletons; the top ten hold less than 9%. Germline assignment: CDR1 SEHNR and CDR2 FQNEAQ (reference sequence). The CDR3 covers 12 residues. Healthy donors of bone marrow made up the group. In nominal health when sampled, donors likely had unrecorded immune exposures nonetheless. The origin of this receptor is a man younger than 40 in good health and CMV-seropositive. Sequencing was carried out using PBMCs. V and J are TRBV7-9 and TRBJ1-1; the D is unclear. The CDR3 DNA sequence: TGTTCCAGCGTCGGGAAGGTCCGTTTAGCTTTCTTT. Its protein is CSSVGKVRLAFF.